This entry lists 2 T cell receptor beta chains sequenced from one sample in a study of T cell repertoires in cytomegalovirus infection. TCRdb reanalysed the reads using MiXCR and keeps one entry per CDR3 protein. The sample contains 300,000 or so distinct CDR3 sequences, roughly 23% of which appear only once. Sequencing used PBMCs. The receptors come from a human donor in good health (CMV status not recorded). Some clones in this sample may be carry-over from other donors' samples.

The gene calls are TRBV4-1 and TRBJ2-1; D is unresolved. Between the trimmed V and J ends, which lost 0 bases and 3 bases, there was a span of 9 bases. The CDR3 totals 15 residues. CDR1 is MGHRA and CDR2 is YSYEKL in the germline V gene. CDR3 loop: CASSQETQYYNEQFF. CDR3 DNA sequence: TGCGCCAGCAGCCAAGAAACCCAATACTACAATGAGCAGTTCTTC.

This clonotype was observed a handful of times. The chain carries TRBV20-1 and TRBJ1-5; D is undetermined. This CDR3 has 13 amino acids. Per the germline V gene, CDR1 is DFQATT and CDR2 is SNEGSKA (reference sequence). V lost 1 base and J 3 bases, leaving 7 bases between the germline ends. The CDR3 DNA reads TGCAGTGCTAGAGTCGACACCAATCAGCCCCAGCATTTT. Translating it yields CSARVDTNQPQHF.